One and the same sample provided the 22 T cell receptor beta chains below, sequenced in a study of PD-1 blockade in classical Hodgkin lymphoma. TCRdb keeps only in-frame clones here, not all; method: immunoSEQ multiplex PCR. The table lists 55,000 to 65,000 clones, around 91% of them singletons. Each and every patient relapsed after autologous stem cell transplantation, and patients got differing brentuximab vedotin exposure. Material: peripheral blood mononuclear cells (PBMCs), obtained at baseline. Receptor source: a human donor with classical Hodgkin lymphoma.

This rearrangement joins TRBV5-4 to TRBJ2-1; D might be TRBD2 (6 bases). Trimming pared 0 bases from V and 8 bases from J, leaving 15 bases between. From germline, CDR1 is SGHNT and CDR2 YYREEE (reference sequence). The CDR3 has 15 amino acids. The CDR3 sequence is CASSLGTKFSDEQFF. CDR3 nucleotides: TGTGCCAGCAGCTTGGGGACTAAATTTTCCGATGAGCAGTTCTTC.

The rearrangement uses TRBV2 and TRBJ2-5; no clear D. The CDR3 totals 12 residues. Germline assignment: CDR1 SNHLY and CDR2 FYNNEI. V lost 2 bases and J 5 bases, leaving 6 bases between the germline ends. The CDR3 region is CASSEYDETQYF. The CDR3 DNA follows: TGTGCCAGCAGTGAATACGACGAGACCCAGTACTTC.

This chain links TRBV4-2 with TRBJ2-1; 11 bases are a match to TRBD2. Germline V gives CDR1 LGHNA, CDR2 YNFKEQ. The trim removed 1 base at V and 6 bases at J, leaving 5 bases unmatched. The CDR3 consists of 16 residues. The CDR3: CASSQVGTSGVNEQFF. In DNA, the CDR3 is TGTGCCAGCAGCCAAGTCGGGACTAGCGGCGTCAATGAGCAGTTCTTC.

V is TRBV5-6 and J is TRBJ2-3; the D gene is possibly TRBD2 (7 bases). CDR1 SGHDT and CDR2 YYEEEE come from the germline V gene. Deletions cut 3 bases from V and 1 base from J, with 18 bases between. The CDR3 is made up of 17 amino acids. For the CDR3, the DNA is TGTGCCAGCAGCTCTTCGGGGATCGGGGGGCGCACAGATACGCAGTATTTT. It is translated as CASSSSGIGGRTDTQYF. Full variable domain (outside the CDR3, taken from reference TRBV5-6 and TRBJ2-3): DAGVTQSPTHLIKTRGQQVTLRCSPKSGHDTVSWYQQALGQGPQFIFQYYEEEERQRGNFPDRFSGHQFPNYSSELNVNALLLGDSALYLCASSSSGIGGRTDTQYFGPGTRLTVL.

V usage is TRBV15 and J usage is TRBJ2-3, with 7 bases lining up with TRBD1. Germline-derived CDR1 and CDR2 are LNHNV and YYDKDF (reference sequence). The CDR3 has 18 amino acids. The V gene end was trimmed by 1 base and the J gene end by 2 bases; junction bases not matched to a gene: 12. CDR3 loop: CATSRVVGTARTTDTQYF. The CDR3 DNA reads TGTGCCACCAGCAGAGTGGTTGGGACAGCCAGAACCACAGATACGCAGTATTTT. Together with reference TRBV15 and TRBJ2-3, the CDR3 gives the full variable domain: DAMVIQNPRYQVTQFGKPVTLSCSQTLNHNVMYWYQQKSSQAPKLLFHYYDKDFNNEADTPDNFQSRRPNTSFCFLDIRSPGLGDTAMYLCATSRVVGTARTTDTQYFGPGTRLTVL.

The chain has TRBV15 and TRBJ1-1; D unclear. CDR3 length: 16 amino acids. V was cut by 1 base and J by 4 bases, with 16 bases left in between. The germline gives CDR1 LNHNV, CDR2 YYDKDF (reference sequence). CDR3 nucleotide sequence: TGTGCCACCAGCAGAGTTGGGGTTAGTTTCGCCACTGAAGCTTTCTTT. This gives the protein CATSRVGVSFATEAFF.

V and J are TRBV5-1 and TRBJ2-2; D remains unclear. The CDR3 length is 11 residues. CDR1 and CDR2 from the germline V gene are SGHRS and YFSETQ. V was cut by 6 bases and J by 5 bases, with 5 bases left in between. CDR3 loop: CASTYTGELFF. As DNA, the CDR3 is TGCGCCAGCACCTATACCGGGGAGCTGTTTTTT.

The V and J genes are TRBV6-1 and TRBJ1-4; 7 bases line up with TRBD1. The CDR3 spans 14 residues. After removal of 3 bases from V and 6 bases from J, the junction contained 4 bases not matched to a gene. Per germline, CDR1 MNHNS and CDR2 SASEGT. The CDR3 region is CASSDGTGDEKLFF. In DNA form, the CDR3 reads TGTGCCAGCAGTGACGGTACAGGGGATGAAAAACTGTTTTTT.

The V and J genes are TRBV6-1 and TRBJ1-5; TRBD1 is a possible D gene (6 bases). Between the trimmed V and J ends, which lost 2 bases and 6 bases, there was a span of 20 bases. There are 17 residues in the CDR3. Germline V lookup: CDR1 MNHNS, CDR2 SASEGT. DNA of the CDR3: TGTGCCAGCAGTGAACCGGACGTCGGACAGTTTCGTCAGCCCCAGCATTTT. This sequence encodes CASSEPDVGQFRQPQHF.

V usage is TRBV5-8 and J usage is TRBJ1-5, with D possibly TRBD1 on 5 matching bases. Germline assignment: CDR1 SGHTS and CDR2 YDEGEE. V lost 4 bases and J 7 bases, leaving 21 bases between the germline ends. The CDR3 runs to 16 residues. The CDR3 coding sequence is TGTGCCAGCAGCCGCCTTACCGGGGCGGGAGGACAGCCCCAGCATTTT. Translating it yields CASSRLTGAGGQPQHF.

The chain is built from TRBV5-6 and TRBJ1-5; D remains unclear. Per germline, CDR1 SGHDT and CDR2 YYEEEE. V lost 1 base and J 1 base, leaving 6 bases between the germline ends. The CDR3 length is 14 residues. CDR3: CASSLSHSNQPQHF. The CDR3 nucleotides are TGTGCCAGCAGCTTGAGTCACAGCAATCAGCCCCAGCATTTT. Full variable domain (missing parts from reference TRBV5-6 and TRBJ1-5): DAGVTQSPTHLIKTRGQQVTLRCSPKSGHDTVSWYQQALGQGPQFIFQYYEEEERQRGNFPDRFSGHQFPNYSSELNVNALLLGDSALYLCASSLSHSNQPQHFGDGTRLSIL.

The V call is TRBV28, the J call TRBJ1-6; 8 bases agree with TRBD1. In germline, CDR1 is MDHEN, CDR2 SYDVKM. This CDR3 has 16 residues. J was trimmed by 5 bases and V by 4 bases; bases with no gene match: 7. In nucleotides, the CDR3 is TGTGCCAGCAGTTCCCCCCAGACAGGGGATAATTCACCCCTCCACTTT. It encodes CASSSPQTGDNSPLHF.

This clone has just one count. The J gene is TRBJ1-1, the V gene TRBV7-2, with D perhaps matching TRBD1 (5 bases). CDR1 is SGHTA and CDR2 is FQGNSA in the germline V gene. With 2 bases removed from V and 3 bases from J, the gap between germline ends came to 10 bases. The CDR3 consists of 14 residues. The CDR3 here is CASSLIQGDTEAFF. CDR3 in DNA: TGTGCCAGCAGCTTAATCCAGGGTGACACTGAAGCTTTCTTT.

To note about this clone: The same CDR3 is also encoded by other DNA sequences in this sample. The rearrangement links TRBV30 to TRBJ2-5, with TRBD2 as a possible D gene (5 bases). This CDR3 spans 13 amino acids. Germline assignment: CDR1 GTSNPN and CDR2 SVGIG (reference sequence). Trimming cost V 2 bases and J 0 bases, with 7 bases left between them. The CDR3 sequence: CAWSPGNQETQYF. The CDR3 DNA reads TGTGCCTGGAGTCCGGGAAACCAAGAGACCCAGTACTTC.

This sequence joins TRBV13 and TRBJ2-7; TRBD1 agrees at 7 bases. CDR3 length: 14 residues. V trimming: 5 bases; J trimming: 5 bases; junction bases outside the gene matches: 9. Germline V CDR1 and CDR2: PRHDT, FYEKMQ (reference sequence). The CDR3, as DNA: TGTGCCAGCAGCACACCCGGGACAGACCACGAGCAGTACTTC. Translated, it gives CASSTPGTDHEQYF.

The chain carries TRBV4-1 and TRBJ2-1; D gene unclear. This CDR3 contains 12 residues. Germline CDR1 and CDR2: MGHRA and YSYEKL. V lost 5 bases, J lost 4 bases, and 6 bases lay in between. CDR3 sequence reads: CASSDRYNEQFF. CDR3 DNA: TGCGCCAGCAGCGATAGGTACAATGAGCAGTTCTTC.

The chain couples TRBV4-1 to TRBJ1-6; D is uncertain. Trimming took 1 base from V and 12 from J, leaving 7 bases between them. Per the germline V gene, CDR1 is MGHRA and CDR2 is YSYEKL. The CDR3 extends over 12 amino acids. The CDR3 sequence is CASSQGPEPLHF. In DNA, the CDR3 is TGCGCCAGCAGCCAAGGGCCCGAACCCCTCCACTTT.

The chain uses TRBV6-1 and TRBJ1-4; 8 bases map to TRBD1. V lost 0 bases to trimming and J lost 5 bases; unmatched junction nucleotides: 17. There are 20 residues in the CDR3. Looked up from germline, CDR1 is MNHNS and CDR2 is SASEGT. CDR3 region: CASSEAGFWGAGTGNEKLFF. The DNA of the CDR3 is TGTGCCAGCAGTGAAGCGGGATTTTGGGGGGCCGGGACAGGAAATGAAAAACTGTTTTTT.

V usage is TRBV5-1 and J usage is TRBJ1-6; D not certain. The germline V gene has CDR1 SGHRS and CDR2 YFSETQ. CDR3 length: 13 amino acids. The V and J ends lost 2 bases and 6 bases respectively, with 6 bases between them. In DNA form, the CDR3 reads TGCGCCAGCAGCTTCACAGCTAATTCACCCCTCCACTTT. Translating it yields CASSFTANSPLHF.

About this clone itself: An end of the junction differs from the germline gene, which may be a read error. V is TRBV7-7 and J is TRBJ2-3, with 7 nucleotides matching TRBD2. Germline CDR1 reads SSHAT; CDR2 reads FNYEAQ (reference sequence). The CDR3 has 16 residues. The CDR3 DNA sequence: TGTGCTAGCAGCTTAGCCCCCCTGGGGGGGGCAGATACGCAGTATTTT. This encodes CASSLAPLGGADTQYF.

The V and J genes are TRBV28 and TRBJ2-7; weak D call: TRBD1 (6 bases). This CDR3 is 14 amino acids long. CDR1 is MDHEN, CDR2 SYDVKM, per germline. V lost 6 bases and J 1 base, leaving 13 bases between the germline ends. The CDR3: CASSRPDRSYEQYF. The CDR3 DNA reads as TGTGCCAGCAGCCGGCCTGACAGGTCCTACGAGCAGTACTTC.

The chain recombines TRBV6-5 with TRBJ2-6; D possibly corresponds to TRBD1 (6 bases). Germline V gene lookup returns CDR1 MNHEY and CDR2 SVGAGI. This CDR3 has 15 amino acids. V was pared by 8 bases and J by 0 bases, with 11 bases between. The CDR3 loop reads CASQGWNSGANVLTF. As DNA, the CDR3 is TGTGCCAGCCAGGGGTGGAACTCTGGGGCCAACGTCCTGACTTTC.